These 9 T cell receptor beta chains share one sample of origin, sequenced in a study of T-cell memory formation after mild COVID-19 (dated by TCRdb to 2020 to 2022). Library preparation employed 5' RACE. These reads were obtained on an Illumina NovaSeq 6000. TCRdb trimmed public reads at Q25 via fastp, called clones via MiXCR and kept in-frame beta chains. Each CDR3 protein gets just one entry, which takes the most common genes and DNA from the rows behind it. This sample holds under 200,000 distinct CDR3 sequences; roughly 31% were observed only once. About 12% of the sample rests with the top ten. What was sequenced was PBMCs or a T cell subset sorted from them (not recorded which). Receptor source: an adult woman who had mild COVID-19 (a few samples of this study predate the infection). The sample titles of this study are shuffled in the database, so cell type and time point are left out; the donor was told from shared clones.

The table lists this clonotype with a few counts. The rearrangement joins TRBV5-4 to TRBJ2-7, with 7 bases matching TRBD2. The CDR3 runs to 15 residues. From germline, CDR1 is SGHNT and CDR2 YYREEE (reference sequence). V was pared by 4 bases and J by 2 bases, with 9 bases of the junction left unmatched. The CDR3 spells CASSPSPGTTYEQYF. CDR3 nucleotides: TGTGCCAGCAGCCCGTCCCCCGGGACTACCTACGAGCAGTACTTC.

This clonotype was detected a few times. The chain carries TRBV3-1 and TRBJ2-1, with TRBD1 matching over 8 bases. The V segment lost 3 bases and the J segment 2 bases; nucleotides outside the gene matches: 3. Germline V gene lookup returns CDR1 LGHDT and CDR2 YNNKEL (reference sequence). The CDR3 length is 15 residues. CDR3 nucleotide sequence: TGTGCCAGCAGCCAGGGACAGGCGACCTACAATGAGCAGTTCTTC. This gives the protein CASSQGQATYNEQFF.

This clonotype was seen a few times. The chain uses TRBV18 and TRBJ2-7, with 12 positions matching TRBD1. This CDR3 spans 15 amino acids. Germline CDR1 KGHSH, CDR2 LQKENI. Trimming took 2 bases from V and 6 from J; bases not matched to a gene: 5. The CDR3 nucleotides read TGTGCCAGCTCACCAGGGACAGGGGGCCGGGGCGAGCAGTACTTC. Protein product: CASSPGTGGRGEQYF.

This clonotype has a handful of counts. The V call is TRBV5-1, the J call TRBJ2-7, with TRBD1 as a possible D gene (6 bases). V lost 1 base, J lost 1 base, and 21 bases lay in between. Germline loops: CDR1 SGHRS, CDR2 YFSETQ. CDR3 length: 18 residues. CDR3 DNA sequence: TGCGCCAGCAGCTTGTCTTCGAGTGGACAGCGAAGTTCCTACGAGCAGTACTTC. Translated: CASSLSSSGQRSSYEQYF. The full variable domain, in which reference TRBV5-1 and TRBJ2-7 provide the parts outside the CDR3, is KAGVTQTPRYLIKTRGQQVTLSCSPISGHRSVSWYQQTPGQGLQFLFEYFSETQRNKGNFPGRFSGRQFSNSRSEMNVSTLELGDSALYLCASSLSSSGQRSSYEQYFGPGTRLTVT.

Turning to this clonotype: At one end the junction does not follow the germline gene, possibly because of a read error. V and J are TRBV5-5 and TRBJ2-7; 10 positions match TRBD1. CDR1 and CDR2 from the germline V gene are SGHKS and YYEKEE (reference sequence). The CDR3 sequence is 16 residues long. DNA of the CDR3: TGTGCCACCAGCCCGCGGGTCGGGACAGGGGCCTACGAGCAGTACTTC. It encodes CATSPRVGTGAYEQYF.

This clonotype was seen more than once but under ten times. The J gene is TRBJ2-7, the V gene TRBV7-9, with 10 bases lining up with TRBD1. This CDR3 spans 15 amino acids. Trimming took 4 bases from V and 3 from J; bases not matched to a gene: 6. Germline CDR1 and CDR2: SEHNR and FQNEAQ (reference sequence). The CDR3, as DNA: TGTGCCAGCAGCTCCGGGACAGGGGCTGGCTACGAGCAGTACTTC. It encodes CASSSGTGAGYEQYF. The full variable domain, completed using reference TRBV7-9 and TRBJ2-7, is DTGVSQNPRHKITKRGQNVTFRCDPISEHNRLYWYRQTLGQGPEFLTYFQNEAQLEKSRLLSDRFSAERPKGSFSTLEIQRTEQGDSAMYLCASSSGTGAGYEQYFGPGTRLTVT.

This clonotype came up a few times. This chain links TRBV7-2 with TRBJ1-2; D uncertain. The germline CDR1 and CDR2 sequences are SGHTA and FQGNSA. The CDR3 is 13 amino acids. The V gene lost 0 bases and the J gene lost 8 bases, with 10 bases spanning the gap. The CDR3 DNA reads TGTGCCAGCAGCTTAGCGGCTCCCTCGGGCTACACCTTC. It is translated as CASSLAAPSGYTF. Full variable domain (missing parts from reference TRBV7-2 and TRBJ1-2): GAGVSQSPSNKVTEKGKDVELRCDPISGHTALYWYRQSLGQGLEFLIYFQGNSAPDKSGLPSDRFSAERTGGSVSTLTIQRTQQEDSAVYLCASSLAAPSGYTFGSGTRLTVV.

This clonotype turned up a few times. The chain joins TRBV11-2 to TRBJ2-6; D possibly corresponds to TRBD1 (5 bases). CDR1 and CDR2 from the germline V gene are SGHAT and FQNNGV. V dropped 4 bases and J dropped 4 bases, with 23 bases sitting between them. The CDR3 length is 19 residues. CDR3 bases: TGTGCCAGCAGCTCCCACAAGACAGCCACCGAAGGGGGGGCCAACGTCCTGACTTTC. Translation gives CASSSHKTATEGGANVLTF.

The chain couples TRBV11-2 to TRBJ2-7; D may be TRBD2 (7 bases). The germline CDR1 and CDR2 sequences are SGHAT and FQNNGV. V lost 3 bases and J 4 bases, leaving 13 bases between the germline ends. There are 14 residues in the CDR3. The CDR3 region is CASSFGGGLYEQYF. CDR3 DNA sequence: TGTGCCAGCAGCTTTGGGGGGGGCTTATACGAGCAGTACTTC.